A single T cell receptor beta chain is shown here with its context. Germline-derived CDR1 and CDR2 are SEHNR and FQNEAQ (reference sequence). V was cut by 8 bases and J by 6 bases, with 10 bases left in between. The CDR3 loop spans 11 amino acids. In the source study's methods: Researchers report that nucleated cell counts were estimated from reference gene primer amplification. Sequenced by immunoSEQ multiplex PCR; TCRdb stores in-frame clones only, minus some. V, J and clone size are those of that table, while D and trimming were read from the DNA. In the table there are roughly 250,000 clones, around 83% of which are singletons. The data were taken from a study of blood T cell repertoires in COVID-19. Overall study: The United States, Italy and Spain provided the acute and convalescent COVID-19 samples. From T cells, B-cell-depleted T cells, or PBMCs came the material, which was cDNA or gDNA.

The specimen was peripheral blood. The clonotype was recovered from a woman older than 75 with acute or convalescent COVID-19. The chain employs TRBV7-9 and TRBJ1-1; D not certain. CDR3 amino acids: CASEDVSEAFF. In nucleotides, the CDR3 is TGTGCCAGCGAGGATGTCTCTGAAGCTTTCTTT.